These T cell receptor beta chains were read from a single sample in a study of T cells in tumors after PD-1 blockade. Assay used: immunoSEQ multiplex PCR; TCRdb lists only in-frame clones, some missing. Counted here are around 11,000 clones, approximately 61% occurring once; the ten biggest clones make up 13%. The sample was tumor tissue, taken after anti-PD-1 treatment. The source is a human donor with basal cell carcinoma. Each CDR3 is given with its conserved first and last residue. A D gene is named only where the DNA matches it firmly. Some rows mark clone size as missing; the rest say once, few, many or name a class of expanded clone.

d_call j_call cdr3_length clone_size v_call cdr3_nt cdr3_aa
TRBD1 TRBJ2-7 16 few TRBV7-8 TGTGCCAGCAGCGCGACGGGACAGGGACGAACCGACGAGCAGTACTTC CASSATGQGRTDEQYF
TRBD1 TRBJ1-1 14 NA TRBV6-5 TGTGCCAGCAGGCCGGGACAGGTGAACACTGAAGCTTTCTTT CASRPGQVNTEAFF
TRBD2 TRBJ2-3 16 NA TRBV11-3 TGTGCCAGCAGCTTAGCCTCTACTAGCGGGGGAGATACGCAGTATTTT CASSLASTSGGDTQYF
TRBD1 TRBJ1-5 17 NA TRBV15 TGTGCCACCAGCAGAGAGGGACAGGTCTACAAAAGTCAGCCCCAGCATTTT CATSREGQVYKSQPQHF
NA TRBJ2-3 14 NA TRBV11-3 TGTGCCAGCAGCCTGGGACGGATCACAGATACGCAGTATTTT CASSLGRITDTQYF
NA TRBJ2-5 14 NA TRBV2 TGTGCCAGCAGGAATGGGTTGGGTGGAGAGACCCAGTACTTC CASRNGLGGETQYF
NA TRBJ2-7 13 NA TRBV5-8 TGTGCCAGCAGCATACAAAGCAGCTACGAGCAGTACTTC CASSIQSSYEQYF
TRBD2 TRBJ2-7 15 NA TRBV3-1/TRBV3-2 TGTGCCAGCAGCCAAATAGCGGGAGTAACGTACGAGCAGTACTTC CASSQIAGVTYEQYF
TRBD1 TRBJ1-2 16 few TRBV11-3 TGTGCCAGCAGCCAGAGCGGGACAGGGGCCAACTATGGCTACACCTTC CASSQSGTGANYGYTF
NA TRBJ1-5 19 few TRBV21-1 TGTGCCAGCAGCCAAAATGGGAGCGGGAGTGGTCGAGGCAATCAGCCCCAGCATTTT CASSQNGSGSGRGNQPQHF
TRBD2 TRBJ2-2 15 few TRBV5-5 TGTGCCAGCAGCCCCTCTAGCGGGAGAACCGGGGAGCTGTTTTTT CASSPSSGRTGELFF
TRBD1 TRBJ2-5 14 once TRBV19 TGTGCCAGCACAACAGGGGGCGTTTCAGAGACCCAGTACTTC CASTTGGVSETQYF
NA TRBJ1-5 16 NA TRBV15 TGTGCCACCAGCAGAGGATCGGGGAATAGCAATCAGCCCCAGCATTTT CATSRGSGNSNQPQHF
NA TRBJ1-2 15 once TRBV19 TGTGCCAGTAGTGACGGGGGGCGAAGGATGGGTGGCTACACCTTC CASSDGGRRMGGYTF
TRBD2 TRBJ2-3 16 once TRBV5-1 TGCGCCAGCAGCTTGGCGGGTGATAGCGGGGCAGATACGCAGTATTTT CASSLAGDSGADTQYF